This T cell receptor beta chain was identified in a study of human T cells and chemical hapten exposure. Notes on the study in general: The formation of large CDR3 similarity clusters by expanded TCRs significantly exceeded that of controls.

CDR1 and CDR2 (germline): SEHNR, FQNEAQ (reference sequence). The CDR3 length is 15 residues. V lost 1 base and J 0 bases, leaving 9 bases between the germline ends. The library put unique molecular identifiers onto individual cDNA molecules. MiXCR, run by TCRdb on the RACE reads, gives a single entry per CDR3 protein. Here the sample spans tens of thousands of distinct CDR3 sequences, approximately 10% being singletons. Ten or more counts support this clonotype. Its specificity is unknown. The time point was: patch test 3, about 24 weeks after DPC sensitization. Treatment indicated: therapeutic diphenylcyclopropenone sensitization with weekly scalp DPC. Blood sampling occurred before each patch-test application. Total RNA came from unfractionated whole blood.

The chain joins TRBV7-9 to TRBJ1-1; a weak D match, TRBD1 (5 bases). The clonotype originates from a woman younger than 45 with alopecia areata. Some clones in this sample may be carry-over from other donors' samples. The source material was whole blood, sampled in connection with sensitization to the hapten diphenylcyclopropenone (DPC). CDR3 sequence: CASSLGRQMNTEAFF. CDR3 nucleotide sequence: TGTGCCAGCAGCTTAGGAAGACAGATGAACACTGAAGCTTTCTTT.